These T cell receptor beta chains were read from a single sample in a study of Ad26.COV2.S vaccination and SARS-CoV-2 variants. Profiling relied on immunoSEQ multiplex PCR, and the TCRdb table lists in-frame clones only, not all of them. The sample lists just over 350,000 clones, approximately 81% occurring once. The sample here was peripheral blood, taken in a trial of Ad26.COV2.S vaccine versus placebo. The receptors derive from a person aged 18-60 years who received the Ad26.COV2.S COVID-19 vaccine or a placebo. Both conserved end residues are part of each CDR3. D genes are given only for firm matches. Part of the rows lack a size; the others show once, few, many or a class for expanded clones.

abundance: NA; d_gene: NA; j_gene: TRBJ2-5; len: 11; v_gene: TRBV5-4; CDR3nt: TGTGCCAGCAGCTTCGCGGAGACCCAGTACTTC; CDR3aa: CASSFAETQYF
abundance: NA; d_gene: NA; j_gene: TRBJ1-1; len: 14; v_gene: TRBV5-1; CDR3nt: TGCGCCAGCATGCAGGACCTCCGCCACACTGAAGCTTTCTTT; CDR3aa: CASMQDLRHTEAFF
abundance: NA; d_gene: NA; j_gene: TRBJ1-3; len: 17; v_gene: TRBV14; CDR3nt: TGTGCCAGCAGCCAACAGGGTTCGGCGTTCTCTGGAAACACCATATATTTT; CDR3aa: CASSQQGSAFSGNTIYF
abundance: NA; d_gene: NA; j_gene: TRBJ1-2; len: 13; v_gene: TRBV9; CDR3nt: TGTGCCAGCAGCGTAGATATAAACTATGGCTACACCTTC; CDR3aa: CASSVDINYGYTF
abundance: NA; d_gene: NA; j_gene: TRBJ1-2; len: 13; v_gene: TRBV30; CDR3nt: TGTGCCTGGAGTGGAAGGTTTCTCTATGGCTACACCTTC; CDR3aa: CAWSGRFLYGYTF
abundance: NA; d_gene: NA; j_gene: TRBJ1-2; len: 15; v_gene: TRBV3-1/TRBV3-2; CDR3nt: TGTGCCAGCAGCCAAGAGGCCAATACTAACTATGGCTACACCTTC; CDR3aa: CASSQEANTNYGYTF
abundance: NA; d_gene: NA; j_gene: TRBJ2-1; len: 12; v_gene: TRBV6-2/TRBV6-3; CDR3nt: TGTGCCAGCAGTTCCAAACTAGCTCGGCAGTTCTTC; CDR3aa: CASSSKLARQFF
abundance: NA; d_gene: NA; j_gene: TRBJ1-1; len: 15; v_gene: TRBV5-5; CDR3nt: TGTGCCAGCAGCCCCGCCGATGGAGGTTTGACTGAAGCTTTCTTT; CDR3aa: CASSPADGGLTEAFF
abundance: NA; d_gene: TRBD2; j_gene: TRBJ2-3; len: 16; v_gene: TRBV7-2; CDR3nt: TGTGCCAGCAGCTTAGTTAGCGGGGGGGGCACAGATACGCAGTATTTT; CDR3aa: CASSLVSGGGTDTQYF
abundance: NA; d_gene: TRBD2; j_gene: TRBJ2-2; len: 17; v_gene: TRBV11-2; CDR3nt: TGTGCCAGCAGCTTAGTGGCTAGCGGGAGCAACACCGGGGAGCTGTTTTTT; CDR3aa: CASSLVASGSNTGELFF
abundance: NA; d_gene: TRBD1; j_gene: TRBJ2-7; len: 15; v_gene: TRBV24-1; CDR3nt: TGTGCCACCAGTGATGATGTGACAGGGGTCCACGAGCAGTACTTC; CDR3aa: CATSDDVTGVHEQYF
abundance: few; d_gene: NA; j_gene: TRBJ2-5; len: 14; v_gene: TRBV6-9; CDR3nt: TGTGCCAGCAGTTATAGGGGACGGGAAGAGACCCAGTACTTC; CDR3aa: CASSYRGREETQYF
abundance: NA; d_gene: TRBD1; j_gene: TRBJ1-5; len: 18; v_gene: TRBV19; CDR3nt: TGTGCCAGTGCGAACAGAGTCGGAACAGGGGTGGACAATCAGCCCCAGCATTTT; CDR3aa: CASANRVGTGVDNQPQHF
abundance: NA; d_gene: NA; j_gene: TRBJ2-2; len: 13; v_gene: TRBV6-5; CDR3nt: TGTGCCAGCAGTTACTCGAATCGGGGGGCGACCCAGTTT; CDR3aa: CASSYSNRGATQF
abundance: NA; d_gene: TRBD2; j_gene: TRBJ2-5; len: 15; v_gene: TRBV7-2; CDR3nt: TGTGCCAGCAGCCCAGGACTAGCGAGTCGGGAGACCCAGTACTTC; CDR3aa: CASSPGLASRETQYF
abundance: NA; d_gene: NA; j_gene: TRBJ2-4; len: 15; v_gene: TRBV5-1; CDR3nt: TGCGCCAGCAGTTCGGACCGCACGGGCAAAAACATTCAGTACTTC; CDR3aa: CASSSDRTGKNIQYF
abundance: NA; d_gene: NA; j_gene: TRBJ1-3; len: 13; v_gene: TRBV5-5; CDR3nt: TGTGCCAGCAGCTTGTTCAGTGGAAACACCATATATTTT; CDR3aa: CASSLFSGNTIYF
abundance: once; d_gene: NA; j_gene: TRBJ2-7; len: 15; v_gene: TRBV27; CDR3nt: TGTGCCAGCAGTTTATCGGCCGATAGGGGCTACGAGCAGTACTTC; CDR3aa: CASSLSADRGYEQYF
abundance: NA; d_gene: NA; j_gene: TRBJ2-3; len: 17; v_gene: TRBV7-9; CDR3nt: TGTGCCAGCAACGGCCACGGGATTCGGGACAACACAGATACGCAGTATTTT; CDR3aa: CASNGHGIRDNTDTQYF
abundance: NA; d_gene: TRBD1; j_gene: TRBJ2-4; len: 16; v_gene: TRBV18; CDR3nt: TGTGCCAGCTCACCACCGGGACAGGGCGCCAAAAACATTCAGTACTTC; CDR3aa: CASSPPGQGAKNIQYF
abundance: many; d_gene: NA; j_gene: TRBJ2-7; len: 13; v_gene: TRBV4-1; CDR3nt: TGCGCCAGCAGCCAGGGGATGTCGTACGAGCAGTACTTC; CDR3aa: CASSQGMSYEQYF
abundance: NA; d_gene: NA; j_gene: TRBJ2-7; len: 13; v_gene: TRBV7-2; CDR3nt: TGTGCCAGCAGCTTCCGGGCCCTCTACGAGCAGTACTTC; CDR3aa: CASSFRALYEQYF
abundance: NA; d_gene: NA; j_gene: TRBJ2-7; len: 14; v_gene: TRBV4-1; CDR3nt: TGCGCCAGCAGCCCTTTCGAAGCCTCCTACGAGCAGTACTTC; CDR3aa: CASSPFEASYEQYF
abundance: once; d_gene: TRBD2; j_gene: TRBJ2-2; len: 17; v_gene: TRBV7-2; CDR3nt: TGTGCCAGCAGCTTAGCCCGGACTAGCGGGAGTTCGGGGGAGCTGTTTTTT; CDR3aa: CASSLARTSGSSGELFF
abundance: NA; d_gene: NA; j_gene: TRBJ2-7; len: 11; v_gene: TRBV2; CDR3nt: TGTGCCAGCTGGGGAGGAAACGAGCAGTACTTC; CDR3aa: CASWGGNEQYF
abundance: NA; d_gene: NA; j_gene: TRBJ2-1; len: 11; v_gene: TRBV9; CDR3nt: TGTGCCAGCAGCGCGAGGGGTGAGCAGTTCTTC; CDR3aa: CASSARGEQFF
abundance: NA; d_gene: NA; j_gene: TRBJ2-7; len: 14; v_gene: TRBV7-2; CDR3nt: TGTGCCAGCAGCTCCGTGAGAAGCTCCTACGAGCAGTACTTC; CDR3aa: CASSSVRSSYEQYF
abundance: NA; d_gene: NA; j_gene: TRBJ1-2; len: 24; v_gene: TRBV28; CDR3nt: TGTGCCAGCAGTTTAACCGGGGAGTATATTCCAGGTGGACTCCCGGCGGGTTCTAACTATGGCTACACCTTC; CDR3aa: CASSLTGEYIPGGLPAGSNYGYTF
abundance: NA; d_gene: TRBD1; j_gene: TRBJ2-3; len: 17; v_gene: TRBV4-1; CDR3nt: TGCGCCAGCAGCCCGAAGGTTGCAGGGGGCGACCCAGATACGCAGTATTTT; CDR3aa: CASSPKVAGGDPDTQYF